What follows is one T cell receptor (beta chain) and its context. Its matching antigen is unknown. This sample is drawn from a study of T-cell reconstitution after alpha-beta-depleted transplantation in children. Study observations and caveats: The study traced high day-60 TCRbeta diversity in some patients to surviving recipient T cells and thymic progenitors. Where alpha-beta T cells came from about two months after transplant was reportedly several hundred expanded graft clones. Among T cells one year after transplant, newly produced cells accounted for most counts and diversity.

Trimming left V 0 bases short and J 3 bases short, with 7 bases between. CDR1 and CDR2 (germline): SGHRS, YFSETQ. The CDR3 consists of 14 residues. Unique molecular identifiers were incorporated during preparation of the TCRbeta library. TCRdb reprocessed the PCR reads via MiXCR and lists one record per CDR3 protein. The data show about 250,000 distinct CDR3 sequences, with 24% seen just once and about 5% held by the top ten. The chain joins TRBV5-1 to TRBJ2-1; TRBD1 is a possible D gene (6 bases). Sequencing used PBMCs, mostly from graft donor cells, obtained 360 days after TCRalphabeta/CD19-depleted stem cell transplant. This TCR came from a female patient aged 2-15 years who had a stem cell transplant for congenital amegakaryocytic thrombocytopenia, so the T cells may come from the graft donor. CDR3 in amino acids: CASSLDRDYNEQFF. As DNA, the CDR3 is TGCGCCAGCAGCTTGGACAGGGACTACAATGAGCAGTTCTTC. The whole variable domain, filled in from reference TRBV5-1 and TRBJ2-1, reads KAGVTQTPRYLIKTRGQQVTLSCSPISGHRSVSWYQQTPGQGLQFLFEYFSETQRNKGNFPGRFSGRQFSNSRSEMNVSTLELGDSALYLCASSLDRDYNEQFFGPGTRLTVL.